This TCR beta chain was identified in a study of OX40 agonist ivuxolimab in advanced cancers. The wider study: Patients were treated with ivuxolimab, an agonistic anti-OX40 (CD134) antibody. The study reported partial responses in three patients: one hepatocellular carcinoma, two cutaneous melanoma. Checkpoint inhibitors had been given previously to roughly 36% of patients.

This clone came up a few times. No antigen is known for it. Germline assignment: CDR1 GTSNPN and CDR2 SVGIG (reference sequence). This CDR3 has 13 residues. V lost 0 bases to trimming and J lost 6 bases, with 11 bases between them. The assay was immunoSEQ multiplex PCR, and TCRdb's table has in-frame clones only and misses some. The sample holds 40,000 to 60,000 clones, about 88% seen once. The study, taken as a whole, reports: Relatively little clonal expansion, among the lowest observed, appeared in partial responders at 0.1-3.0 mg/kg.

The V and J genes are TRBV30 and TRBJ1-1; D unresolved. The material was CD4+ or CD8+ T cells sorted from blood, obtained in a trial of the OX40 agonist ivuxolimab. The sequence came from an adult with an advanced solid tumor such as melanoma, head and neck, liver or kidney cancer. CDR3 sequence: CAWSVRERSEAFF. The CDR3 region has the DNA TGTGCCTGGAGTGTGAGGGAGCGGTCTGAAGCTTTCTTT.